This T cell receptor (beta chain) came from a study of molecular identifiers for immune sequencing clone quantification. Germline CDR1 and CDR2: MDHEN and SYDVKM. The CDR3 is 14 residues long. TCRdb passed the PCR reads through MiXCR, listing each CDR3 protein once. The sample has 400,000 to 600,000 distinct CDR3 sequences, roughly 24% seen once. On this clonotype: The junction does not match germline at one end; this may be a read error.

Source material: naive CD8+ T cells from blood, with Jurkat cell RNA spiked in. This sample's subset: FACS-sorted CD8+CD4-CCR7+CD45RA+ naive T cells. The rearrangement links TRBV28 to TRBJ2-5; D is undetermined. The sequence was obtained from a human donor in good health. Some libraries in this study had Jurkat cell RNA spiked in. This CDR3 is CASSRLAYQETRYF. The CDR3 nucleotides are TGTGCCAGCAGTCGATTGGCTTACCAAGAGACCCGGTACTTC.